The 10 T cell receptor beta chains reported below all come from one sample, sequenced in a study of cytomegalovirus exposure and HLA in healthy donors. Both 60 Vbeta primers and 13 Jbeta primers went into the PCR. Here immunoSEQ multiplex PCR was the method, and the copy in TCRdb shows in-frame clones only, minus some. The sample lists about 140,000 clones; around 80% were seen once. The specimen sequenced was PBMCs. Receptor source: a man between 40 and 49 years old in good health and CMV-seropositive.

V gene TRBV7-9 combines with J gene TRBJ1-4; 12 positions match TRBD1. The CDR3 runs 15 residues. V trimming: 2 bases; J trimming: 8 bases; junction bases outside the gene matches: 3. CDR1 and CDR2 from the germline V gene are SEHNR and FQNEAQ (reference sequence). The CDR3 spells CASSLTGTGGEKLFF. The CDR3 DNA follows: TGTGCCAGCAGCTTAACCGGGACAGGGGGCGAAAAACTGTTTTTT.

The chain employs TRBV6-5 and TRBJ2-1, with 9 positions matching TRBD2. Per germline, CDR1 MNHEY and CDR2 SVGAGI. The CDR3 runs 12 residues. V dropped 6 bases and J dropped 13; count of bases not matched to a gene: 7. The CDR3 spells CASRKSGGLQFF. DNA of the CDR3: TGTGCCAGCAGAAAGAGCGGGGGGCTTCAGTTCTTC.

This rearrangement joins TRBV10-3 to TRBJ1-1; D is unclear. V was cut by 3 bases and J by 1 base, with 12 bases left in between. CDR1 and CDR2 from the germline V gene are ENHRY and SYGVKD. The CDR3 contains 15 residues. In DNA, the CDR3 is TGTGCCATCAGTGAAGTACAACGTCGGAACACTGAAGCTTTCTTT. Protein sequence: CAISEVQRRNTEAFF.

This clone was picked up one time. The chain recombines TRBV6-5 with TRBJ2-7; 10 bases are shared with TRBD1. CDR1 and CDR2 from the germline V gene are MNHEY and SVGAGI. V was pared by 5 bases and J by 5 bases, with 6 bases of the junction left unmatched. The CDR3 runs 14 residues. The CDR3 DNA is TGTGCCAGCAGTCCTGACAGGGGGCGCAACGAGCAGTACTTC. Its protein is CASSPDRGRNEQYF.

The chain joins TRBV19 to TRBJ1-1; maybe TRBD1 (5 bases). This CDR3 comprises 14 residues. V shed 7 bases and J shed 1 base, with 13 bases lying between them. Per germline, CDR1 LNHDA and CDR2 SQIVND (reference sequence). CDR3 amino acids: CASKLGPRNTEAFF. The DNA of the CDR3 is TGTGCCAGTAAATTGGGGCCAAGGAACACTGAAGCTTTCTTT.

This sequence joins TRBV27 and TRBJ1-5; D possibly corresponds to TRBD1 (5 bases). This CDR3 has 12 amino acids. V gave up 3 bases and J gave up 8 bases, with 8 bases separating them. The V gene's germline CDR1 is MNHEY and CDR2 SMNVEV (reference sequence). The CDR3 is CASSFSGEPQHF. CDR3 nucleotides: TGTGCCAGCAGTTTTTCGGGGGAGCCCCAGCATTTT.

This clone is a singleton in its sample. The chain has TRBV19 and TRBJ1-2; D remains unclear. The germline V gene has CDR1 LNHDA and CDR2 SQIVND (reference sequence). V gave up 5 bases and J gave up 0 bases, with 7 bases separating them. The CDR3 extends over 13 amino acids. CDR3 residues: CASSPTPNYGYTF. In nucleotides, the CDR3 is TGTGCCAGTAGTCCCACTCCTAACTATGGCTACACCTTC. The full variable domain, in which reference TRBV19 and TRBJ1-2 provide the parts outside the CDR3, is DGGITQSPKYLFRKEGQNVTLSCEQNLNHDAMYWYRQDPGQGLRLIYYSQIVNDFQKGDIAEGYSVSREKKESFPLTVTSAQKNPTAFYLCASSPTPNYGYTFGSGTRLTVV.

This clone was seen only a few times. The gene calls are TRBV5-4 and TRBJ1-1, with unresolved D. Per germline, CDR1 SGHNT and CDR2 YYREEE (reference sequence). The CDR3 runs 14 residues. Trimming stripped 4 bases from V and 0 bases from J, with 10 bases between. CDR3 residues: CASSPGILNTEAFF. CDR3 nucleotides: TGTGCCAGCAGCCCCGGGATTTTGAACACTGAAGCTTTCTTT.

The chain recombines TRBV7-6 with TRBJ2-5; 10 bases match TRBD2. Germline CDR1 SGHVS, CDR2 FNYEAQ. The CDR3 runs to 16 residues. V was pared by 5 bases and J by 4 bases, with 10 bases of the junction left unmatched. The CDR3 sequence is CASSTLSGGARETQYF. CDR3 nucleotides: TGTGCCAGCAGCACTTTGAGCGGGGGGGCCCGAGAGACCCAGTACTTC.

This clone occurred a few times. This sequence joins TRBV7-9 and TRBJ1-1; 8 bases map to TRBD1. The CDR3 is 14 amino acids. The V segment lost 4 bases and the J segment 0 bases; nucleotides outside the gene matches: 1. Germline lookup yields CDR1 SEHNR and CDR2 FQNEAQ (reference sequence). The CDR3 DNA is TGTGCCAGCAGCTGGACAGGGATGAACACTGAAGCTTTCTTT. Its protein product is CASSWTGMNTEAFF.